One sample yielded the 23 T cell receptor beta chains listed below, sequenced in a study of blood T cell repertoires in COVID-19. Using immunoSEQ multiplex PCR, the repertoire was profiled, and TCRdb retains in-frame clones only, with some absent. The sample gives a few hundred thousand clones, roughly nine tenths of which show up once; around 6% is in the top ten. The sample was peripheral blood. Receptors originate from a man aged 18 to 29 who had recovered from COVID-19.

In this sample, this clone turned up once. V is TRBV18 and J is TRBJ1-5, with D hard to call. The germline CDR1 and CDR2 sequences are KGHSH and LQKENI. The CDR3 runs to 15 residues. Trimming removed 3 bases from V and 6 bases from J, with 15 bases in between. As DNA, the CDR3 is TGTGCCAGCTCACCGCCGGGGAGGGTGGGTCAGCCCCAGCATTTT. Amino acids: CASSPPGRVGQPQHF. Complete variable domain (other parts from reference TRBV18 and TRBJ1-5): NAGVMQNPRHLVRRRGQEARLRCSPMKGHSHVYWYRQLPEEGLKFMVYLQKENIIDESGMPKERFSAEFPKEGPSILRIQQVVRGDSAAYFCASSPPGRVGQPQHFGDGTRLSIL.

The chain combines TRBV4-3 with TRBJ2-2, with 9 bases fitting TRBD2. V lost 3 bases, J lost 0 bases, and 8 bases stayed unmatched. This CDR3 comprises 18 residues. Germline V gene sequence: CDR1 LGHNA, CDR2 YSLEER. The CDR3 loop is CASSQSSGANANTGELFF. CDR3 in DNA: TGCGCCAGCAGCCAGTCTAGCGGGGCGAACGCGAACACCGGGGAGCTGTTTTTT.

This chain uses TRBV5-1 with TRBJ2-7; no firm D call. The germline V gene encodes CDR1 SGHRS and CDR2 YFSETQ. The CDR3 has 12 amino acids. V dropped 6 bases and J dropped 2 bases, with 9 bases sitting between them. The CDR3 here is CASNDDTYEQYF. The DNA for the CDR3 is TGCGCCAGCAATGATGACACCTACGAGCAGTACTTC.

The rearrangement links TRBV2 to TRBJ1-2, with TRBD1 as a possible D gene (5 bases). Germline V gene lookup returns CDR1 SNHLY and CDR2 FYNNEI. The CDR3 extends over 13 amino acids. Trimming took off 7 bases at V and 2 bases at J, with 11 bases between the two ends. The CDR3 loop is CASTWAGNYGYTF. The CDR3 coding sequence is TGTGCCAGCACCTGGGCAGGGAACTATGGCTACACCTTC.

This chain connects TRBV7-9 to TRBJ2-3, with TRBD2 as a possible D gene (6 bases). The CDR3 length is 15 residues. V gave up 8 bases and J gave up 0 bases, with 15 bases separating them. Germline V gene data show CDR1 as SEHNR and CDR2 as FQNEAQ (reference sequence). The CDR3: CASGPDYASTDTQYF. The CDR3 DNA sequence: TGTGCCAGCGGACCGGACTACGCAAGCACAGATACGCAGTATTTT.

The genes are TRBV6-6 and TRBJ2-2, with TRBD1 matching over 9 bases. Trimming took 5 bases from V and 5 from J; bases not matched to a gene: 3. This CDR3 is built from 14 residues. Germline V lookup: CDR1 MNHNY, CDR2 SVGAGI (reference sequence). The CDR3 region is CASSQTGGTGELFF. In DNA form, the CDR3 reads TGTGCCAGCAGTCAGACAGGGGGTACCGGGGAGCTGTTTTTT.

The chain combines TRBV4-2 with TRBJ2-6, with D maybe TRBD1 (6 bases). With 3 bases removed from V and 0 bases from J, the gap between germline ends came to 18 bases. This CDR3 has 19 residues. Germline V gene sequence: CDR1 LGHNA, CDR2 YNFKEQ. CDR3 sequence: CASSHNQGPLGSGANVLTF. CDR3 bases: TGTGCCAGCAGCCATAATCAGGGGCCCCTAGGCTCTGGGGCCAACGTCCTGACTTTC.

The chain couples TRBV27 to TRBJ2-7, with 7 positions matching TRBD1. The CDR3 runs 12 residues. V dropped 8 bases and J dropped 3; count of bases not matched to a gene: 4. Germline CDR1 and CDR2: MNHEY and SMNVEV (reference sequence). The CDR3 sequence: CASGDSLYEQYF. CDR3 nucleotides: TGTGCCAGCGGGGACAGCCTCTACGAGCAGTACTTC.

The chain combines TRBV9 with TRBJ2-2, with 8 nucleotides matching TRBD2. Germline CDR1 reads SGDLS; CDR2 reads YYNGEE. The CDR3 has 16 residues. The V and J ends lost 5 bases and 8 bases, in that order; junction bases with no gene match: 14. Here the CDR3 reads CASRGEGTSHAGELFF. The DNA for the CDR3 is TGTGCCAGCAGGGGAGAAGGGACTAGTCATGCGGGGGAGCTGTTTTTT.

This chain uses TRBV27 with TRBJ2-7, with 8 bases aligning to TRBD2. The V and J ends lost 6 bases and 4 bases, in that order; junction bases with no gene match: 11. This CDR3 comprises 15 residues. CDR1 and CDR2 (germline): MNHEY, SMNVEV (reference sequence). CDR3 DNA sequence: TGTGCCAGCAGCCAAGCGGGAGTCGGGCAATACGAGCAGTACTTC. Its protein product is CASSQAGVGQYEQYF.

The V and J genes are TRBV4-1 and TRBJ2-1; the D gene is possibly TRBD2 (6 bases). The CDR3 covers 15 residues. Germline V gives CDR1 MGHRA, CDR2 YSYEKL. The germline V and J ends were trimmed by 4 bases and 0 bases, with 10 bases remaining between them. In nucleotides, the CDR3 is TGCGCCAGCAGCCCCAGGGAGGTCTCCTACAATGAGCAGTTCTTC. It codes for CASSPREVSYNEQFF.

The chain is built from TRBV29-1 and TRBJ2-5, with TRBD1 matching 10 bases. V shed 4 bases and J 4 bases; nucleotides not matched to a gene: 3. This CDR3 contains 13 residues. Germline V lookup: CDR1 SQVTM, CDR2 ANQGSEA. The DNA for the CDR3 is TGCAGCGTTGGACAGGGGGCCCGAGAGACCCAGTACTTC. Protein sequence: CSVGQGARETQYF.

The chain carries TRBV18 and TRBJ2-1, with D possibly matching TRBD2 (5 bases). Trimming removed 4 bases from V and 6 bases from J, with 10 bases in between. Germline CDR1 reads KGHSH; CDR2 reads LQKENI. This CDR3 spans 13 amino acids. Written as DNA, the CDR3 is TGTGCCAGCTCACTAGCGCCCCTCAATGAGCAGTTCTTC. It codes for CASSLAPLNEQFF.

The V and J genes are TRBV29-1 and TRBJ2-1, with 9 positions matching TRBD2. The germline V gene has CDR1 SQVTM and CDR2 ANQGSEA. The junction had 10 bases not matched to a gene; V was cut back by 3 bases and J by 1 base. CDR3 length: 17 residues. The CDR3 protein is CSVDFPSGKRSYNEQFF. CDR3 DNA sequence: TGCAGCGTTGATTTTCCTAGCGGGAAACGATCCTACAATGAGCAGTTCTTC.

This CDR3 is CATSRPRSNYGYTF. The CDR3 DNA reads TGTGCCACCAGCAGGCCGAGGTCTAACTATGGCTACACCTTC. The J gene is TRBJ1-2, the V gene TRBV15; D is unclear. The CDR3 is 14 residues long. Trimming took off 3 bases at V and 0 bases at J, with 8 bases between the two ends. Germline V gene data show CDR1 as LNHNV and CDR2 as YYDKDF (reference sequence).

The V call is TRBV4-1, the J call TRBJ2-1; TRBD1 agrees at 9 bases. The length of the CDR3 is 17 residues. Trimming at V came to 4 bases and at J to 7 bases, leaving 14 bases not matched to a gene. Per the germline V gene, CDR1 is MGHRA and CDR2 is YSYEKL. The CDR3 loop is CASSRVDRGLRWNEQFF. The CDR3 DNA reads TGCGCCAGCAGCCGCGTGGACAGGGGCTTAAGATGGAATGAGCAGTTCTTC.

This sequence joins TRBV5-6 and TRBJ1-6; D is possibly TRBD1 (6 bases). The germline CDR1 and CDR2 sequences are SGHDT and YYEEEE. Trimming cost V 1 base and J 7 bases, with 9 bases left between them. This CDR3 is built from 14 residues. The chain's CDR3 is CASSLSRGNSPLHF. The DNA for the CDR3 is TGTGCCAGCAGCTTGTCCAGGGGAAATTCACCCCTCCACTTT.

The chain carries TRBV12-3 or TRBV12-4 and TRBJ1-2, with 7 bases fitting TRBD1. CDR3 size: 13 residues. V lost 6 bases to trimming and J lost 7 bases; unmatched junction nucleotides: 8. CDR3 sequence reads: CASSPGQDAGYTF. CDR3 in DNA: TGTGCCAGCAGCCCTGGACAGGACGCTGGCTACACCTTC.

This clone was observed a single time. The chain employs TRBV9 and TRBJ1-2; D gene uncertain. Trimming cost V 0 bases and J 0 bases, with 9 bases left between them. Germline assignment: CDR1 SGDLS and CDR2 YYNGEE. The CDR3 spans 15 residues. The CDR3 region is CASSVGELSNYGYTF. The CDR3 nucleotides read TGTGCCAGCAGCGTAGGGGAGCTATCTAACTATGGCTACACCTTC.

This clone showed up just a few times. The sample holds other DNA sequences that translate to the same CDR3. The CDR3 coding sequence is TGTGCCAGCAGTCTAAATCAGCCCCAGCATTTT. This codes for CASSLNQPQHF. The chain combines TRBV12-3 or TRBV12-4 with TRBJ1-5; the D is unclear. The V and J ends lost 5 bases and 4 bases respectively, with 3 bases between them. The CDR3 covers 11 residues.

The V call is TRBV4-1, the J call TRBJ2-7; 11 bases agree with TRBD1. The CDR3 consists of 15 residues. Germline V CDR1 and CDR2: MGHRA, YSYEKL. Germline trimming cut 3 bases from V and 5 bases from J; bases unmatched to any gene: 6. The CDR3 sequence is CASSHRDRGGDEQYF. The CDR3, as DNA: TGCGCCAGCAGCCACCGGGACAGGGGGGGGGACGAGCAGTACTTC.

The CDR3 nucleotides read TGCGCCAGCAGCTTGGAGGGACAGGGGGCGTCCGACGGCTACACCTTC. It is translated as CASSLEGQGASDGYTF. This rearrangement joins TRBV5-1 to TRBJ1-2, with 12 nucleotides matching TRBD1. The germline V gene encodes CDR1 SGHRS and CDR2 YFSETQ. CDR3 length equals 16 residues. With V trimmed by 0 bases and J by 8 bases, 8 bases remained unmatched.

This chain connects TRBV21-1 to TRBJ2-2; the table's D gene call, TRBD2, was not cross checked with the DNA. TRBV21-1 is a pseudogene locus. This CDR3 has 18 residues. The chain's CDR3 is CASPAGGPISSNTGELFF. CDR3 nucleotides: TGTGCCAGCCCGGCGGGGGGGCCGATCAGCTCGAACACCGGGGAGCTGTTTTTT.